The clone carrying this T cell receptor beta chain was picked up one time. Germline V gene lookup returns CDR1 DFQATT and CDR2 SNEGSKA (reference sequence). The CDR3 has 15 residues. Trimming removed 7 bases from V and 1 base from J; junction bases left unmatched: 9. This sample was taken from a study of T cells in Graves' hyperthyroidism and ophthalmopathy. Researchers took RNA transcripts and amplified the TCR beta CDR3 regions from them. Initially, a first-round RT-PCR of the TCR CDR3 employed the HTBI primer set. TCRdb itself ran the multiplex PCR reads through MiXCR, one entry per CDR3 protein. In the table there are 500,000 to 750,000 distinct CDR3 sequences, roughly 50% of which are singletons.

The V and J genes are TRBV20-1 and TRBJ2-5; 10 bases are a match to TRBD2. This TCR derives from a woman younger than 35 with Graves' hyperthyroidism. Material: peripheral blood or thyroid tissue (not recorded which). The CDR3 here is CSGGALAGVQETQYF. CDR3 DNA: TGCAGTGGAGGGGCTCTAGCGGGAGTCCAAGAGACCCAGTACTTC.